The present entry profiles one T cell receptor (beta chain) with its context. Trimming cost V 5 bases and J 3 bases, with 14 bases left between them. Germline lookup yields CDR1 SGHTS and CDR2 YDEGEE. This CDR3 has 14 residues. These data come from a study of blood T cell repertoires in COVID-19. Here immunoSEQ multiplex PCR was the method, and the copy in TCRdb shows in-frame clones only, minus some. The table has about 280,000 clones, 75% to 90% seen once. The material sequenced was peripheral blood. The receptor's source is a middle-aged woman who had recovered from COVID-19. The chain is built from TRBV5-8 and TRBJ1-2; D not certain. The CDR3 here is CASSPYPTDYGYTF. The CDR3, as DNA: TGTGCCAGCAGTCCCTACCCCACAGACTATGGCTACACCTTC.